Below, 5 T cell receptor beta chains from the same sample are listed, as sequenced in a study of blood T cells in healthy people across ages. Then a second PCR, running about 7 to 11 cycles, was carried out with a sample-barcoded 5' primer and a J-beta primer mix. TCRdb re-analysed the 5' RACE reads in MiXCR, keeping a single row per CDR3 protein. This table has 650,000 to 800,000 distinct CDR3 sequences, approximately 48% appearing once. Sequencing was carried out using blood. The receptor source for this set is a man aged 55 to 70 in good health.

This clonotype was found a few times. The genes are TRBV14 and TRBJ2-5; D may match TRBD1 or TRBD2 (5 bases each). This CDR3 is built from 18 residues. V was trimmed by 2 bases and J by 2 bases, leaving 21 bases between them. CDR1 and CDR2 from the germline V gene are SGHDN and FVKESK. The DNA of the CDR3 is TGTGCCAGCAGCCAAATGTGGGTCAAGAGGGGCCCTCAAGAGACCCAGTACTTC. As protein: CASSQMWVKRGPQETQYF.

DNA of the CDR3: TGTGCCAGCAGTTACTCCATGGTCCCGGGACTAGCGGGGGGGCTCTACAATGAGCAGTTCTTC. Its translation: CASSYSMVPGLAGGLYNEQFF. The chain joins TRBV6-5 to TRBJ2-1; 16 bases are shared with TRBD2. CDR1 and CDR2 from the germline V gene are MNHEY and SVGAGI. The CDR3 totals 21 residues. Losses at the gene ends were 0 bases for V and 3 bases for J; bases not matched to a gene: 11.

This clonotype has only a few counts. The rearrangement joins TRBV6-2 or TRBV6-3 to TRBJ2-1; TRBD1 aligns across 10 bases. This CDR3 is built from 14 residues. Germline V gene data show CDR1 as MNHEY and CDR2 as SVGEGT. J was trimmed by 4 bases and V by 8 bases; bases with no gene match: 5. CDR3 in DNA: TGTGCCAGCCGTTGGACAGGGGGGTACAATGAGCAGTTCTTC. This sequence encodes CASRWTGGYNEQFF.

CDR3 loop: CASRWTSGGNEQFF. The DNA for the CDR3 is TGTGCCAGCAGATGGACTAGCGGGGGGAATGAGCAGTTCTTC. V gene TRBV6-5 combines with J gene TRBJ2-1; TRBD2 aligns across 14 bases. V lost 6 bases, J lost 7 bases, and 2 bases stayed unmatched. CDR3 length: 14 residues. The germline CDR1 and CDR2 sequences are MNHEY and SVGAGI.

The chain couples TRBV11-2 to TRBJ1-2; 7 bases align to TRBD1. The CDR3 sequence is 16 residues long. Trimming took 5 bases from V and 5 from J; bases not matched to a gene: 14. The germline CDR1 and CDR2 sequences are SGHAT and FQNNGV. As DNA, the CDR3 is TGTGCCAGCAGCCTAGGATTAGCTGCCAGGGGGTATGGCTACACCTTC. Translated: CASSLGLAARGYGYTF.